This TCR beta chain came from a study of shared clonotypes between healthy human individuals. TCRdb's table, derived via immunoSEQ multiplex PCR, lists solely in-frame clones and lacks some. In the table there are about 980,000 clones, approximately 80% of which are singletons. There are 15 residues in the CDR3. The chain joins TRBV21-1 to TRBJ2-7; TRBD2 reflects the table's D call only, with no check against the DNA. TRBV21-1 is deemed a pseudogene. Sequencing was performed on memory CD4+ T cells sorted from blood. As to subset: CD45RA-negative fraction. The origin of this receptor is a man aged 18 to 29 in good health. DNA for the CDR3: TGTGCCAGCAGCGAACGGAGCGGGAGGCCCTACGAGCAGTACTTC. This encodes CASSERSGRPYEQYF.